Listed below are T cell receptor beta chains from one sample, sequenced in a study of blood T cell repertoires in COVID-19. Produced via immunoSEQ multiplex PCR; TCRdb's table is partial and in-frame only. The table includes around 250,000 clones, 75% to 85% detected once. The sample taken for sequencing was PBMCs or T cells enriched from blood (not recorded which). The origin of the receptors is a woman aged 50 to 65 with acute COVID-19. Each CDR3 is given with its conserved first and last residue. Clone sizes are given selectively: once, few, many, or a class where the clone is expanded.

CDR3 protein	V gene	J gene	clone size
CASSASGQGRLMNTEAFF	TRBV5-1	TRBJ1-1	few
CASSLTGGNQPQHF	TRBV7-8	TRBJ1-5	-
CASSIPSSTTNQPQHF	TRBV19	TRBJ1-5	-
CAWSDSYEQYF	TRBV30	TRBJ2-7	-
CASSPGDRRGYTF	TRBV12-3/TRBV12-4	TRBJ1-2	-
CAWNRFSGGSDTQYF	TRBV30	TRBJ2-3	-
CASSLNRGYEQYF	TRBV7-6	TRBJ2-7	-
CASSFSPTGGGDTQYF	TRBV11-1	TRBJ2-3	few
CASSVRGQIIQETQYF	TRBV11-2	TRBJ2-5	-
CSAISGVDGYTF	TRBV29-1	TRBJ1-2	-
CASSSYSGHSEKLFF	TRBV7-2	TRBJ1-4	-
CSVEEGPNYGYTF	TRBV29-1	TRBJ1-2	-
CASSLRETDTQYF	TRBV5-1	TRBJ2-3	-
CASSLEDRNYGYTF	TRBV3-1/TRBV3-2	TRBJ1-2	-
CASSFRQSGNTIYF	TRBV5-6	TRBJ1-3	-
CASSSTGLLDGYTF	TRBV7-9	TRBJ1-2	many
CASTGQKVNEQFF	TRBV6-5	TRBJ2-1	-
CASSRGDADTQYF	TRBV6-4	TRBJ2-3	-
CASSLQGSYEQYF	TRBV12-3/TRBV12-4	TRBJ2-7	-
CASSAWATDTQYF	TRBV7-9	TRBJ2-3	-
CASSQTVAEVGYTF	TRBV3-1/TRBV3-2	TRBJ1-2	-
CASSVPGQKHGYTF	TRBV9	TRBJ1-2	-
CASSLRWNRESEQFF	TRBV11-2	TRBJ2-1	-
CASSYTGTKRKLFF	TRBV6-2/TRBV6-3	TRBJ1-4	once
CASSLAPNEKLFF	TRBV12-3/TRBV12-4	TRBJ1-4	-
CAIRPGLAAYEQYF	TRBV10-3	TRBJ2-7	-
CAWSNGQGGGYTF	TRBV30	TRBJ1-2	-
CASSERLAGGWETQYF	TRBV9	TRBJ2-5	-
CASSPSTGAGTEAFF	TRBV18	TRBJ1-1	once
CASSRGGPVYNEQFF	TRBV11-1	TRBJ2-1	-
CASRTGLAYNSPLHF	TRBV19	TRBJ1-6	-
CASGRGRLTEAFF	TRBV6-5	TRBJ1-1	-
CASSDREKLFF	TRBV2	TRBJ1-4	-
CASSLAGQSVEQFF	TRBV5-1	TRBJ2-1	-
CASSTPRGRAKDYTF	TRBV6-5	TRBJ1-2	few
CASSSTGQGMNTEAFF	TRBV5-1	TRBJ1-1	-
CSVEGEGGSQSYGYTF	TRBV29-1	TRBJ1-2	once
CASSLRGQGATGELFF	TRBV11-2	TRBJ2-2	-
CASSITSQKQGANQPQHF	TRBV19	TRBJ1-5	-
CASSFTDRGGTEQYF	TRBV6-2/TRBV6-3	TRBJ2-7	few
CASSDAGGPNEKLFF	TRBV2	TRBJ1-4	few
CASSLRQGSYTF	TRBV5-6	TRBJ1-2	-
CATTWRDRYGYTF	TRBV24-1	TRBJ1-2	-
CSASDRVYEQYF	TRBV20-1	TRBJ2-7	-
CATSAGTSGGVSYEQYF	TRBV15	TRBJ2-7	-
CASSIFSQETQYF	TRBV19	TRBJ2-5	-
CASSSQGLRGQQFF	TRBV7-2	TRBJ2-1	-
CASQTGGTTDTQYF	TRBV2	TRBJ2-3	-
CASSQDLGRGNYGYTF	TRBV4-3	TRBJ1-2	once
CASRGKGLAGTNTYNEQFF	TRBV9	TRBJ2-1	few
CASSPAAASSSYEQYF	TRBV18	TRBJ2-7	-
CASSYGDRTDYGYTF	TRBV6-6	TRBJ1-2	-
CASSYTYEQYF	TRBV11-2	TRBJ2-7	-
CASSDGGGTYNEQFF	TRBV9	TRBJ2-1	-
CASSQEGGVGQPQHF	TRBV3-1/TRBV3-2	TRBJ1-5	once
CASSVVGGQPQHF	TRBV9	TRBJ1-5	-